This TCR beta chain was identified in a study of shared T cell receptors in the human thymus. The germline V and J ends were trimmed by 5 bases and 1 base, with 11 bases remaining between them. Germline assignment: CDR1 WSHSY and CDR2 SAAADI. This CDR3 comprises 14 residues. Generated by immunoSEQ multiplex PCR, the TCRdb table keeps only in-frame clones and is missing some. The top ten clones hold under 0.01% of a sample with hundreds of thousands of clones, approximately 87% of them seen once. The data were also submitted as part of a second study, on human thymus T cells. That investigation notes: All donors were healthy Finnish infants who were undergoing corrective surgery to treat congenital heart defects. Corrective heart surgery yielded the resections from which the thymus tissue came. Blood and thymic repertoires both appeared biased in V and J gene usage.

The source of this sequence is a boy under three years old with a congenital heart defect. The sequenced material came from thymocytes. This chain connects TRBV10-2 to TRBJ1-1; unclear D gene. The CDR3 loop is CASSQRRGNTEAFF. The CDR3 region has the DNA TGCGCCAGCAGTCAACGACGGGGGAACACTGAAGCTTTCTTT.